The clone carrying this T cell receptor beta chain came up a few times. Libraries were prepared by immunoSEQ multiplex PCR; TCRdb keeps only in-frame clonotypes and omits some of them. The sample lists some 2,200 clones; roughly 15% were seen once. Germline lookup yields CDR1 SNHLY and CDR2 FYNNEI. The ends were cut back, 5 bases at V and 5 bases at J, with 15 bases in the middle. This CDR3 is 14 amino acids long. This entry comes from a study of tumour-infiltrating T cells in Burkitt lymphoma. As for the study in general: The Burkitt lymphoma cohort spanned all epidemiological subtypes.

The TCR comes from a human donor with relapsed Burkitt lymphoma. The V and J genes are TRBV2 and TRBJ2-5; the D gene could be TRBD1 or TRBD2 (6 bases each). The specimen was tumor tissue from a relapse. The CDR3: CASSQQGAGETQYF. The CDR3 DNA sequence: TGTGCCAGCAGTCAACAGGGCGCGGGGGAGACCCAGTACTTC.